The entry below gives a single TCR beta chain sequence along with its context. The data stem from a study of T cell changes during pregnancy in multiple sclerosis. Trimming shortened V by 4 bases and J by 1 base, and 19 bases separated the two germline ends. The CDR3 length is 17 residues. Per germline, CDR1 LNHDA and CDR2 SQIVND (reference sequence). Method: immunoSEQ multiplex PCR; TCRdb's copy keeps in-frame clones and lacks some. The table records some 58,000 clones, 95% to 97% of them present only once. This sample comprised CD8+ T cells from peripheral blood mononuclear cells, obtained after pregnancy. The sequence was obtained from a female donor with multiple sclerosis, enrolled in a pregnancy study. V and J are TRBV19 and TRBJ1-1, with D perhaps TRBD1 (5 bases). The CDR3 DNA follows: TGTGCCAGTAGTACAATCTCGACAGATACCGCGAACACTGAAGCTTTCTTT. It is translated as CASSTISTDTANTEAFF. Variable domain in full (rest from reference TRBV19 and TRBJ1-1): DGGITQSPKYLFRKEGQNVTLSCEQNLNHDAMYWYRQDPGQGLRLIYYSQIVNDFQKGDIAEGYSVSREKKESFPLTVTSAQKNPTAFYLCASSTISTDTANTEAFFGQGTRLTVV.